Described below is a single T cell receptor (beta chain) sequence and its context. These data originate in a study of blood T cell repertoires in COVID-19. Participants' own reports of clinical history determined their cohort assignment. Germline CDR1 reads SEHNR; CDR2 reads FQNEAQ (reference sequence). V trimming: 0 bases; J trimming: 6 bases; junction bases outside the gene matches: 10. This CDR3 is built from 17 residues. Study processing details: Nucleated cell counts were estimated from reference gene primer amplification. The data were produced by immunoSEQ multiplex PCR, yet TCRdb's version contains in-frame clones alone and is incomplete. V and J calls and clone size are copied from that table; D and trimming were computed from the DNA. This table has hundreds of thousands of clones, roughly nine tenths appearing once.

V usage is TRBV7-9 and J usage is TRBJ2-5; 10 bases map to TRBD2. This clonotype was sampled from a woman aged 60 to 75 who had recovered from COVID-19. Sequences were obtained from PBMCs or T cells enriched from blood (not recorded which). CDR3 amino acids: CASSLASGGPGLKTQYF. The CDR3 nucleotides read TGTGCCAGCAGCTTAGCTAGCGGGGGGCCCGGTTTGAAGACCCAGTACTTC.